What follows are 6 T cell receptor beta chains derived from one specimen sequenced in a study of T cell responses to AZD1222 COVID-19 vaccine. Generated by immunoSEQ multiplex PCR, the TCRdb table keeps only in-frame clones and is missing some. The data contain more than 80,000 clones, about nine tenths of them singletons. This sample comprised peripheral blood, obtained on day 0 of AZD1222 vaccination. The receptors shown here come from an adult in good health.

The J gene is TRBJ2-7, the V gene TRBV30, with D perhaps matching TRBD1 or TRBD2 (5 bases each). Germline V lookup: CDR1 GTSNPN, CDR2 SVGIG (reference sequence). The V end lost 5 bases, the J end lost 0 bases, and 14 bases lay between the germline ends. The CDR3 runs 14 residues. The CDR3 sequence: CAWSTGGSSYEQYF. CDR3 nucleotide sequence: TGTGCCTGGTCGACTGGGGGAAGCTCCTACGAGCAGTACTTC. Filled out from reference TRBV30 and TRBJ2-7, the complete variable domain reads SQTIHQWPATLVQPVGSPLSLECTVEGTSNPNLYWYRQAAGRGLQLLFYSVGIGQISSEVPQNLSASRPQDRQFILSSKKLLLSDSGFYLCAWSTGGSSYEQYFGPGTRLTVT.

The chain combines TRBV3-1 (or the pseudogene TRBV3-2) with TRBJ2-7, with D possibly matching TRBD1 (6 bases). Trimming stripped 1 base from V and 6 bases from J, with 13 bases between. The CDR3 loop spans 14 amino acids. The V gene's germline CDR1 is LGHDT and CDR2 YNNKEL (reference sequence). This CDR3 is CASSQGGRGREQYF. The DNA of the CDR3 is TGTGCCAGCAGCCAAGGGGGCAGGGGACGCGAGCAGTACTTC.

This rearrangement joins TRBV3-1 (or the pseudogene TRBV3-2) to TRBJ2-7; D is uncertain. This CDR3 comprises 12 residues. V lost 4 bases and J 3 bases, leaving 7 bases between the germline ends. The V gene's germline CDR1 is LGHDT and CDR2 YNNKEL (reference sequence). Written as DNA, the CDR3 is TGTGCCAGCAGCCTAACCTACTACGAGCAGTACTTC. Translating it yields CASSLTYYEQYF.

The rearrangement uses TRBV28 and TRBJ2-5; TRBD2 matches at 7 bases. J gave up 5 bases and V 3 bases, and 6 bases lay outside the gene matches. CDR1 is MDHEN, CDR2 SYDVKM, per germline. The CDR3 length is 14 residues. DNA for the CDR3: TGTGCCAGCAGTTTCGATCTAGCGGTCGAGACCCAGTACTTC. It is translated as CASSFDLAVETQYF.

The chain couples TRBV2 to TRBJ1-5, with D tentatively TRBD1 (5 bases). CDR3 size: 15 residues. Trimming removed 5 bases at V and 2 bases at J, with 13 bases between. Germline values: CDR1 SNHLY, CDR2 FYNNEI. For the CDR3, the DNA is TGTGCCAGCAGTTCGGGGGAATATGGCAATCAGCCCCAGCATTTT. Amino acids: CASSSGEYGNQPQHF. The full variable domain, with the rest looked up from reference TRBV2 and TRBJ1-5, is EPEVTQTPSHQVTQMGQEVILRCVPISNHLYFYWYRQILGQKVEFLVSFYNNEISEKSEIFDDQFSVERPDGSNFTLKIRSTKLEDSAMYFCASSSGEYGNQPQHFGDGTRLSIL.

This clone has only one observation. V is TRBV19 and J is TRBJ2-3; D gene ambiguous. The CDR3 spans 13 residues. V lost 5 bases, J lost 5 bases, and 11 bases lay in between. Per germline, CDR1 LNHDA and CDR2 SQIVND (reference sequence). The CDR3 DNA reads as TGTGCCAGTAGTGGGCAGCAAAGAGATACGCAGTATTTT. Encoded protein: CASSGQQRDTQYF.